One and the same sample provided the 11 T cell receptor beta chains below, sequenced in a study of PD-1 blockade in classical Hodgkin lymphoma. Sequencing was performed with immunoSEQ multiplex PCR; in TCRdb, only in-frame clones are kept and a portion is missing. The sample carries about 27,000 clones, about 86% recorded once. Every patient had relapsed following autologous stem cell transplantation, and cohorts differed in brentuximab vedotin exposure. Magnetic negative selection of thawed PBMCs yielded the CD8+ T cells. Specimen: CD8+ T cells from blood, collected at baseline. The receptors stem from a human donor with classical Hodgkin lymphoma.

The chain combines TRBV28 with TRBJ2-1, with 13 positions matching TRBD2. Trimming removed 7 bases from V and 4 bases from J; junction bases left unmatched: 19. This CDR3 is built from 20 residues. Germline V gene data show CDR1 as MDHEN and CDR2 as SYDVKM. The CDR3 sequence: CASITTGTSGKYRGYNEQFF. CDR3 nucleotides: TGTGCCAGCATCACTACCGGGACTAGCGGGAAGTATCGAGGATACAATGAGCAGTTCTTC.

V gene TRBV5-1 combines with J gene TRBJ2-1; D may be TRBD1 (5 bases). The germline V gene has CDR1 SGHRS and CDR2 YFSETQ. V was shortened by 0 bases and J by 16 bases, with 20 bases between the two germline ends. CDR3 size: 14 residues. The CDR3 coding sequence is TGCGCCAGCAGCTTGGAGACAGTTTGGGATTCCTCCTTCTTC. This sequence encodes CASSLETVWDSSFF.

The rearrangement uses TRBV7-9 and TRBJ2-3; D may correspond to TRBD1 or TRBD2 (7 bases each). With 10 bases removed from V and 5 bases from J, the gap between germline ends came to 28 bases. CDR3 length equals 17 residues. Germline V gene data show CDR1 as SEHNR and CDR2 as FQNEAQ (reference sequence). CDR3 bases: TGTGCCACCTTCCCATGGGGGGGCAGGGGGATTCGAGATACGCAGTATTTT. This encodes CATFPWGGRGIRDTQYF.

The chain recombines TRBV5-1 with TRBJ2-7, with a weak D call TRBD2 (6 bases). This CDR3 spans 13 amino acids. Looked up from germline, CDR1 is SGHRS and CDR2 is YFSETQ. Between the trimmed V and J ends, which lost 1 base and 2 bases, there was a span of 7 bases. Here the CDR3 DNA reads TGCGCCAGCAGCTTGCCGGGAGCCTACGAGCAGTACTTC. Its protein product is CASSLPGAYEQYF.

This sequence joins TRBV7-9 and TRBJ2-1; 14 bases line up with TRBD2. Germline V lookup: CDR1 SEHNR, CDR2 FQNEAQ (reference sequence). The CDR3 consists of 13 residues. Trimming removed 1 base from V and 16 bases from J; junction bases left unmatched: 3. The CDR3 protein is CASSLGGLAGVFF. The DNA of the CDR3 is TGTGCCAGCAGCTTAGGGGGACTAGCGGGAGTTTTCTTC.

The genes are TRBV5-1 and TRBJ1-2; 11 bases fit TRBD1. Per germline, CDR1 SGHRS and CDR2 YFSETQ. CDR3 length equals 16 residues. The ends lost 1 base at V and 4 bases at J; junction bases unmatched: 6. DNA of the CDR3: TGCGCCAGCAGCTTGACCGGGACAGGGGGTGTCTATGGCTACACCTTC. As protein: CASSLTGTGGVYGYTF. The entire variable domain, with the rest obtained from reference TRBV5-1 and TRBJ1-2, is as follows: KAGVTQTPRYLIKTRGQQVTLSCSPISGHRSVSWYQQTPGQGLQFLFEYFSETQRNKGNFPGRFSGRQFSNSRSEMNVSTLELGDSALYLCASSLTGTGGVYGYTFGSGTRLTVV.

This chain uses TRBV7-9 with TRBJ2-3; tentatively, D is TRBD2 (6 bases). Deletions cut 4 bases from V and 1 base from J, with 12 bases between. The CDR3 is made up of 15 amino acids. The V gene's germline CDR1 is SEHNR and CDR2 FQNEAQ (reference sequence). The CDR3 DNA follows: TGTGCCAGCAGCTGGACCGGGACTGGCACAGATACGCAGTATTTT. This codes for CASSWTGTGTDTQYF.

V gene TRBV7-8 combines with J gene TRBJ2-7; D is undetermined. The V gene's germline CDR1 is SGHVS and CDR2 FQNEAQ. This CDR3 spans 14 amino acids. Trimming pared 0 bases from V and 5 bases from J, leaving 11 bases between. The CDR3 sequence is CASSLAVGDHEQYF. DNA of the CDR3: TGTGCCAGCAGCTTAGCGGTGGGTGACCACGAGCAGTACTTC.

The chain couples TRBV5-6 to TRBJ2-1; D might be TRBD1 or TRBD2, each matching 6 bases. Germline CDR1 reads SGHDT; CDR2 reads YYEEEE. With 1 base removed from V and 4 bases from J, the gap between germline ends came to 12 bases. The CDR3 loop spans 15 amino acids. The CDR3 protein is CASSLWGAGYNEQFF. CDR3 nucleotides: TGTGCCAGCAGCTTGTGGGGGGCTGGGTACAATGAGCAGTTCTTC.

This clone was found a few times. The chain carries TRBV5-1 and TRBJ1-1, with 8 bases lining up with TRBD1. Trimming at V came to 5 bases and at J to 8 bases, leaving 8 bases not matched to a gene. The CDR3 covers 13 residues. Germline CDR1 and CDR2: SGHRS and YFSETQ. This CDR3 is CASRSGTGDEAFF. Here the CDR3 DNA reads TGCGCCAGCAGATCCGGGACAGGAGACGAAGCTTTCTTT.

The J gene is TRBJ2-7, the V gene TRBV7-8; D is possibly TRBD1 (5 bases). This CDR3 contains 16 residues. With 0 bases removed from V and 3 bases from J, the gap between germline ends came to 15 bases. CDR1 is SGHVS, CDR2 FQNEAQ, per germline. DNA for the CDR3: TGTGCCAGCAGCTTAGCGGGGCGGATATCCGTCTACGAGCAGTACTTC. Amino acids: CASSLAGRISVYEQYF.